A selection of T cell receptor beta chains follows, all from one sample in a study of cytomegalovirus exposure and HLA in healthy donors. Some clones are missing from TCRdb's copy, which holds only in-frame ones; the method was immunoSEQ multiplex PCR. Found here are approximately 120,000 clones, roughly 74% of them singletons; the top ten hold roughly 3.5%. Sequencing was carried out using PBMCs. Receptor source: a man aged 35-49 years in good health and CMV-seronegative. The CDR3 runs from the conserved cysteine through the conserved F or W. A D gene is named only where the DNA matches it firmly. Clone size is stated in some rows and not others, as once, few, many or a class when expanded.

CDR3 protein: CASSLAGTGGSYGYTF
CDR3 DNA: TGCGCCAGCAGCTTGGCCGGGACAGGGGGGTCTTATGGCTACACCTTC
D gene: TRBD1
V gene: TRBV5-1
J gene: TRBJ1-2
clone size: .

CDR3 protein: CASSSPGGNQPQHF
CDR3 DNA: TGTGCCAGCAGCTCCCCCGGCGGAAATCAGCCCCAGCATTTT
D gene: .
V gene: TRBV7-2
J gene: TRBJ1-5
clone size: .

CDR3 protein: CASSVMSGGPNEQFF
CDR3 DNA: TGTGCCAGCAGCGTTATGAGCGGGGGGCCGAATGAGCAGTTCTTC
D gene: TRBD2
V gene: TRBV9
J gene: TRBJ2-1
clone size: .

CDR3 protein: CASSHPNDGVNGANVLTF
CDR3 DNA: TGCGCCAGCAGTCACCCGAATGACGGGGTGAACGGGGCCAACGTCCTGACTTTC
D gene: .
V gene: TRBV23-1
J gene: TRBJ2-6
clone size: once

CDR3 protein: CASSTLDWDYGYTF
CDR3 DNA: TGTGCCAGTAGTACCCTAGACTGGGACTATGGCTACACCTTC
D gene: .
V gene: TRBV19
J gene: TRBJ1-2
clone size: .

CDR3 protein: CASMTLGRTLGREDTQYF
CDR3 DNA: TGTGCCAGCATGACCCTAGGCAGAACCTTGGGTCGGGAAGATACGCAGTATTTT
D gene: .
V gene: TRBV21-1
J gene: TRBJ2-3
clone size: few

CDR3 protein: CAWNWGGEQYF
CDR3 DNA: TGTGCCTGGAATTGGGGGGGCGAGCAGTACTTC
D gene: TRBD2
V gene: TRBV30
J gene: TRBJ2-7
clone size: .

CDR3 protein: CASSPQGSDTQYF
CDR3 DNA: TGTGCCAGCAGCCCCCAGGGATCGGATACGCAGTATTTT
D gene: .
V gene: TRBV11-2
J gene: TRBJ2-3
clone size: .

CDR3 protein: CASSQGPSNTGELFF
CDR3 DNA: TGCGCCAGCAGCCAAGGTCCTTCGAACACCGGGGAGCTGTTTTTT
D gene: .
V gene: TRBV4-1
J gene: TRBJ2-2
clone size: .

CDR3 protein: CASKGLAQVTEAFF
CDR3 DNA: TGTGCCAGCAAGGGGTTGGCGCAGGTCACTGAAGCTTTCTTT
D gene: .
V gene: TRBV27
J gene: TRBJ1-1
clone size: .

CDR3 protein: CASSMTGNQPQHF
CDR3 DNA: TGTGCCAGCAGCATGACAGGCAATCAGCCCCAGCATTTT
D gene: .
V gene: TRBV5-4
J gene: TRBJ1-5
clone size: .

CDR3 protein: CSAQGLTEAFF
CDR3 DNA: TGCAGCGCCCAAGGACTGACTGAAGCTTTCTTT
D gene: .
V gene: TRBV29-1
J gene: TRBJ1-1
clone size: once

CDR3 protein: CASSFGLEGLTNEKLFF
CDR3 DNA: TGTGCCAGCAGCTTCGGCCTGGAGGGGCTCACTAATGAAAAACTGTTTTTT
D gene: .
V gene: TRBV7-2
J gene: TRBJ1-4
clone size: few

CDR3 protein: CASSLFDRRAFF
CDR3 DNA: TGTGCCAGCAGTTTATTCGACAGGAGAGCTTTCTTT
D gene: .
V gene: TRBV28
J gene: TRBJ1-1
clone size: .

CDR3 protein: CASSLEGLGALSYGYTF
CDR3 DNA: TGTGCCAGCAGTCTGGAAGGCTTGGGGGCCCTTAGCTATGGCTACACCTTC
D gene: .
V gene: TRBV28
J gene: TRBJ1-2
clone size: once

CDR3 protein: CASSIRQETNEKLFF
CDR3 DNA: TGTGCCAGCAGCATACGACAAGAAACTAATGAAAAACTGTTTTTT
D gene: .
V gene: TRBV6-1
J gene: TRBJ1-4
clone size: .

CDR3 protein: CASSYSYSYEQYF
CDR3 DNA: TGTGCCAGCAGTTACTCGTACAGCTACGAGCAGTACTTC
D gene: .
V gene: TRBV6-5
J gene: TRBJ2-7
clone size: .

CDR3 protein: CASSDRAPNTGELFF
CDR3 DNA: TGTGCCAGCAGCGACAGGGCCCCGAACACCGGGGAGCTGTTTTTT
D gene: TRBD1
V gene: TRBV7-3
J gene: TRBJ2-2
clone size: once

CDR3 protein: CASSLMASGLQDTQYF
CDR3 DNA: TGCGCCAGCAGCTTGATGGCTAGCGGGTTACAAGATACGCAGTATTTT
D gene: TRBD2
V gene: TRBV5-1
J gene: TRBJ2-3
clone size: once

CDR3 protein: CASSLRGGNTGELFF
CDR3 DNA: TGTGCCAGCAGCTTACGCGGGGGGAACACCGGGGAGCTGTTTTTT
D gene: TRBD2
V gene: TRBV7-2
J gene: TRBJ2-2
clone size: .

CDR3 protein: CASSWTVSYEQYF
CDR3 DNA: TGTGCCAGCAGTTGGACAGTCTCCTACGAGCAGTACTTC
D gene: .
V gene: TRBV27
J gene: TRBJ2-7
clone size: .

CDR3 protein: CASSQDLGGYPTEAFF
CDR3 DNA: TGTGCCAGCAGCCAAGATTTGGGGGGTTACCCCACTGAAGCTTTCTTT
D gene: .
V gene: TRBV14
J gene: TRBJ1-1
clone size: .

CDR3 protein: CSVTRGQEAFF
CDR3 DNA: TGCAGCGTTACGAGGGGACAAGAAGCTTTCTTT
D gene: .
V gene: TRBV20-1
J gene: TRBJ1-1
clone size: few

CDR3 protein: CASRAGESYGYTF
CDR3 DNA: TGTGCCAGCAGGGCAGGGGAGAGCTATGGCTACACCTTC
D gene: .
V gene: TRBV6-6
J gene: TRBJ1-2
clone size: .

CDR3 protein: CASSLLQGNQPQHF
CDR3 DNA: TGTGCCAGCAGCTTATTACAGGGAAATCAGCCCCAGCATTTT
D gene: .
V gene: TRBV7-2
J gene: TRBJ1-5
clone size: .

CDR3 protein: CASSLRRDTYYEQYF
CDR3 DNA: TGTGCCAGCAGCCTCCGCCGGGACACATACTACGAGCAGTACTTC
D gene: .
V gene: TRBV11-2
J gene: TRBJ2-7
clone size: few

CDR3 protein: CASSIDADTEAFF
CDR3 DNA: TGTGCCAGTAGTATAGATGCGGACACTGAAGCTTTCTTT
D gene: .
V gene: TRBV19
J gene: TRBJ1-1
clone size: .

CDR3 protein: CASKKTGIYQPQHF
CDR3 DNA: TGTGCCAGTAAAAAGACAGGGATTTATCAGCCCCAGCATTTT
D gene: TRBD1
V gene: TRBV19
J gene: TRBJ1-5
clone size: few

CDR3 protein: CASSLLAGAYEQYF
CDR3 DNA: TGTGCCAGCAGCTTACTAGCGGGGGCCTACGAGCAGTACTTC
D gene: TRBD2
V gene: TRBV7-2
J gene: TRBJ2-7
clone size: .

CDR3 protein: CASSQDWGTGLYEQYF
CDR3 DNA: TGCGCCAGCAGCCAAGACTGGGGGACAGGGTTATACGAGCAGTACTTC
D gene: TRBD1
V gene: TRBV4-3
J gene: TRBJ2-7
clone size: .

CDR3 protein: CASRASGADTEAFF
CDR3 DNA: TGTGCCAGCAGGGCCTCAGGGGCTGACACTGAAGCTTTCTTT
D gene: .
V gene: TRBV6-4
J gene: TRBJ1-1
clone size: few

CDR3 protein: CASSQDGGGFNEQFF
CDR3 DNA: TGCGCCAGCAGCCAAGATGGCGGGGGGTTTAATGAGCAGTTCTTC
D gene: TRBD2
V gene: TRBV4-3
J gene: TRBJ2-1
clone size: .

CDR3 protein: CASSYPETQNTEAFF
CDR3 DNA: TGTGCCAGCAGTTACCCTGAAACTCAGAACACTGAAGCTTTCTTT
D gene: .
V gene: TRBV6-5
J gene: TRBJ1-1
clone size: .

CDR3 protein: CASRQGMQDTQYF
CDR3 DNA: TGTGCCAGCCGCCAGGGAATGCAGGATACGCAGTATTTT
D gene: .
V gene: TRBV7-9
J gene: TRBJ2-3
clone size: .

CDR3 protein: CASSLDRGLYNEQFF
CDR3 DNA: TGTGCCAGCAGCTTGGACAGGGGGCTTTACAATGAGCAGTTCTTC
D gene: TRBD1
V gene: TRBV7-3
J gene: TRBJ2-1
clone size: .

CDR3 protein: CASSLVSMNTEAFF
CDR3 DNA: TGTGCCAGCAGCTTAGTCAGTATGAACACTGAAGCTTTCTTT
D gene: .
V gene: TRBV11-2
J gene: TRBJ1-1
clone size: once

CDR3 protein: CASSINAGNEQFF
CDR3 DNA: TGTGCCAGTAGTATAAACGCGGGCAATGAGCAGTTCTTC
D gene: .
V gene: TRBV19
J gene: TRBJ2-1
clone size: .

CDR3 protein: CASSLGPRSGTEAFF
CDR3 DNA: TGTGCCAGCAGCTTGGGTCCGCGTAGCGGAACTGAAGCTTTCTTT
D gene: .
V gene: TRBV5-6
J gene: TRBJ1-1
clone size: .

CDR3 protein: CASSYSHLTLNTEAFF
CDR3 DNA: TGTGCCAGCAGTTACAGTCACCTGACTTTGAACACTGAAGCTTTCTTT
D gene: .
V gene: TRBV6-5
J gene: TRBJ1-1
clone size: few

CDR3 protein: CASSPWAQQKSGNTIYF
CDR3 DNA: TGTGCCAGCTCACCATGGGCCCAGCAAAAATCTGGAAACACCATATATTTT
D gene: .
V gene: TRBV18
J gene: TRBJ1-3
clone size: .

CDR3 protein: CASSFTAYNEQFF
CDR3 DNA: TGTGCCAGCAGTTTTACAGCCTACAATGAGCAGTTCTTC
D gene: .
V gene: TRBV7-3
J gene: TRBJ2-1
clone size: once

CDR3 protein: CASGGQAGYTF
CDR3 DNA: TGTGCCAGCGGAGGACAGGCGGGCTACACCTTC
D gene: TRBD1
V gene: TRBV25-1
J gene: TRBJ1-2
clone size: .

CDR3 protein: CASSVVCSEKTNEKLFF
CDR3 DNA: TGTGCCAGCAGCGTAGTCTGTTCGGAGAAAACTAATGAAAAACTGTTTTTT
D gene: .
V gene: TRBV9
J gene: TRBJ1-4
clone size: few

CDR3 protein: CASSQGQGIPGELFF
CDR3 DNA: TGCGCCAGCAGCCAGGGACAGGGAATACCCGGGGAGCTGTTTTTT
D gene: TRBD1
V gene: TRBV4-1
J gene: TRBJ2-2
clone size: .

CDR3 protein: CASSNSPGTVHDSPLHF
CDR3 DNA: TGTGCCAGCAGCAACTCCCCAGGGACAGTCCACGATTCACCCCTCCACTTT
D gene: .
V gene: TRBV21-1
J gene: TRBJ1-6
clone size: .

CDR3 protein: CASSTSPSGEETQYF
CDR3 DNA: TGTGCCAGCAGCACCTCCCCGAGCGGGGAGGAGACCCAGTACTTC
D gene: TRBD2
V gene: TRBV9
J gene: TRBJ2-5
clone size: once

CDR3 protein: CASSETINTGELFF
CDR3 DNA: TGTGCCAGCAGTGAGACAATTAACACCGGGGAGCTGTTTTTT
D gene: .
V gene: TRBV27
J gene: TRBJ2-2
clone size: .

CDR3 protein: CASSGRAYGYTF
CDR3 DNA: TGTGCCAGCAGTGGGAGGGCCTATGGCTACACCTTC
D gene: .
V gene: TRBV28
J gene: TRBJ1-2
clone size: .

CDR3 protein: CASSLEPRTQYF
CDR3 DNA: TGTGCCAGCAGCCTAGAGCCACGTACCCAGTACTTC
D gene: .
V gene: TRBV7-9
J gene: TRBJ2-5
clone size: .

CDR3 protein: CASSLQKEQETQYF
CDR3 DNA: TGTGCCAGCAGCCTTCAAAAAGAGCAAGAGACCCAGTACTTC
D gene: .
V gene: TRBV7-2
J gene: TRBJ2-5
clone size: .

CDR3 protein: CASGRGFLYEQYF
CDR3 DNA: TGTGCCAGCGGAAGGGGGTTTTTGTACGAGCAGTACTTC
D gene: .
V gene: TRBV6-1
J gene: TRBJ2-7
clone size: .

CDR3 protein: CATSRGGPIQETQYF
CDR3 DNA: TGTGCCACCAGCAGGGGGGGGCCAATTCAAGAGACCCAGTACTTC
D gene: .
V gene: TRBV15
J gene: TRBJ2-5
clone size: .

CDR3 protein: CASSPNHRLGPQHF
CDR3 DNA: TGTGCCAGCTCACCAAATCACAGGCTGGGGCCCCAGCATTTT
D gene: .
V gene: TRBV18
J gene: TRBJ1-5
clone size: .

CDR3 protein: CAWAQADSRIQPQHF
CDR3 DNA: TGTGCCTGGGCACAGGCTGACAGCCGGATTCAGCCCCAGCATTTT
D gene: .
V gene: TRBV30
J gene: TRBJ1-5
clone size: .

CDR3 protein: CASSPQDSGHSPLHF
CDR3 DNA: TGTGCCAGCTCACCCCAGGACAGTGGGCACTCACCCCTCCACTTT
D gene: .
V gene: TRBV18
J gene: TRBJ1-6
clone size: .

CDR3 protein: CASSLAQGQYF
CDR3 DNA: TGTGCCAGCAGCTTAGCGCAGGGGCAGTACTTC
D gene: .
V gene: TRBV7-9
J gene: TRBJ2-7
clone size: .

CDR3 protein: CASSMTGGLPEAFF
CDR3 DNA: TGTGCCAGTAGTATGACGGGGGGGCTCCCTGAAGCTTTCTTT
D gene: .
V gene: TRBV19
J gene: TRBJ1-1
clone size: .